This T cell receptor (beta chain) was profiled in a study of shared clonotypes between healthy human individuals. Study results and limitations: Between several donors, naive CD4 clonotypes were shared at a level of about 5%.

TCRdb's copy holds only in-frame clones and misses some; the assay was immunoSEQ multiplex PCR. The sample shows 2.3 million or so clones, about 92% of them seen only once. This CDR3 contains 13 residues. V was clipped by 8 bases and J by 4 bases; unmatched bases: 6. The germline gives CDR1 ENHRY, CDR2 SYGVKD. This clone is a singleton in its sample. What it recognizes is unknown. The sample holds other DNA sequences that translate to the same CDR3. The sequence came from a young man in good health. Some clones in this sample may be carry-over from other donors' samples. The gene calls are TRBV10-3 and TRBJ2-5, with TRBD1 matching over 8 bases. The sequenced material came from naive CD4+ T cells from PBMCs. The sample's subset: CD45RA+ positively selected. CDR3 protein: CAISGTGGETQYF. The CDR3 coding sequence is TGTGCCATCTCGGGGACAGGAGGAGAGACCCAGTACTTC.